The 29 T cell receptor beta chains below all came from one sample that was sequenced in a study of CD8 T cells in ankylosing spondylitis. TCRdb independently ran MiXCR on the 5' RACE reads; one entry per CDR3 protein. This sample yields 200,000 to 300,000 distinct CDR3 sequences, of which about 10% are seen a single time; roughly 2.5% belongs to the top ten. The sequencing sample was made of blood, either unsorted or a sorted T cell fraction (not recorded which). These TCRs come from a male donor with ankylosing spondylitis or in good health (not recorded which).

The CDR3 nucleotides are TGTGCCAGCAGCAAGAGTAACCAGGGCGGTGAAAAACTGTTTTTT. This gives the protein CASSKSNQGGEKLFF. V usage is TRBV12-3 or TRBV12-4 and J usage is TRBJ1-4; D may be TRBD1 (5 bases). The CDR3 totals 15 residues. V gave up 6 bases and J gave up 7 bases, with 18 bases separating them.

This clonotype was counted a few times. The gene calls are TRBV5-4 and TRBJ2-1; TRBD2 aligns across 12 bases. Germline V gives CDR1 SGHNT, CDR2 YYREEE (reference sequence). J gave up 8 bases and V 2 bases, and 8 bases lay outside the gene matches. CDR3 length: 16 residues. CDR3 region: CASSFRTSGNGDEQFF. The CDR3 DNA reads TGTGCCAGCAGCTTCCGGACTAGCGGGAATGGAGATGAGCAGTTCTTC.

This clonotype was observed at least ten times. The chain couples TRBV3-1 to TRBJ1-1; D gene unclear. V lost 4 bases and J lost 1, with 7 bases in between. Germline V gives CDR1 LGHDT, CDR2 YNNKEL (reference sequence). The CDR3 length is 13 residues. CDR3 residues: CASSRNPNTEAFF. In DNA, the CDR3 is TGTGCCAGCAGCCGCAATCCGAACACTGAAGCTTTCTTT. The entire variable domain, with the rest obtained from reference TRBV3-1 and TRBJ1-1, is as follows: DTAVSQTPKYLVTQMGNDKSIKCEQNLGHDTMYWYKQDSKKFLKIMFSYNNKELIINETVPNRFSPKSPDKAHLNLHINSLELGDSAVYFCASSRNPNTEAFFGQGTRLTVV.

There are many counts of this clonotype. This rearrangement joins TRBV4-1 to TRBJ1-1; D unresolved. Looked up from germline, CDR1 is MGHRA and CDR2 is YSYEKL. The CDR3 is made up of 15 amino acids. V lost 0 bases to trimming and J lost 5 bases, with 13 bases between them. CDR3 sequence (DNA): TGCGCCAGCAGCCAAGATCTTAGGGTCCGAACTGAAGCTTTCTTT. The encoded protein is CASSQDLRVRTEAFF.

This clonotype was found many times. The rearrangement joins TRBV4-1 to TRBJ1-2, with a possible D match to TRBD1 (5 bases). Germline lookup yields CDR1 MGHRA and CDR2 YSYEKL. V shed 4 bases and J shed 7 bases, with 22 bases lying between them. The CDR3 is made up of 16 amino acids. The CDR3 DNA is TGCGCCAGCAGCCCGGGGTTGCCAGGGTCGACGGGTGGCTACACCTTC. Translating it yields CASSPGLPGSTGGYTF.

This clonotype was recorded at least ten times. The genes are TRBV12-3 or TRBV12-4 and TRBJ1-2; 7 nucleotides align to TRBD1. V was pared by 6 bases and J by 4 bases, with 5 bases of the junction left unmatched. The CDR3 is 13 amino acids. CDR3 sequence: CASSPTGSYGYTF. CDR3 nucleotide sequence: TGTGCCAGCAGCCCGACAGGGAGCTATGGCTACACCTTC.

This clonotype was counted many times. The genes are TRBV7-9 and TRBJ2-5; tentatively, D is TRBD1 or TRBD2 (5 bases each). Per the germline V gene, CDR1 is SEHNR and CDR2 is FQNEAQ (reference sequence). The CDR3 length is 13 residues. Trimming stripped 2 bases from V and 5 bases from J, with 9 bases between. CDR3 region: CASSLFGTETQYF. The CDR3 nucleotides are TGTGCCAGCAGCTTATTTGGGACGGAGACCCAGTACTTC.

This clonotype has a count of ten or more. The rearrangement links TRBV5-1 to TRBJ2-3; D remains ambiguous. V was cut by 0 bases and J by 6 bases, with 11 bases left in between. This CDR3 is built from 14 residues. Germline lookup yields CDR1 SGHRS and CDR2 YFSETQ. The CDR3 protein is CASSLESGYDTQYF. The CDR3 DNA sequence: TGCGCCAGCAGCTTGGAGTCCGGGTATGATACGCAGTATTTT.

This clonotype came up many times. V and J are TRBV5-1 and TRBJ2-7, with 15 nucleotides matching TRBD2. V gave up 0 bases and J gave up 5 bases; unmatched junction bases: 6. The length of the CDR3 is 17 residues. The germline gives CDR1 SGHRS, CDR2 YFSETQ. CDR3 amino acids: CASSLGGLAGGLDEQYF. As DNA, the CDR3 is TGCGCCAGCAGCTTGGGGGGACTAGCGGGGGGCCTAGACGAGCAGTACTTC.

Notes on this clonotype: At one of its ends the junction is not consistent with the germline gene, which may arise from a read error. V usage is TRBV30 and J usage is TRBJ2-5, with a tentative D call TRBD1 (6 bases). Germline-derived CDR1 and CDR2 are GTSNPN and SVGIG (reference sequence). This CDR3 contains 14 residues. In DNA form, the CDR3 reads TGTGTCTGGAACCTAGGACAGTACAGAGAGACCCAGTACTTC. Translation gives CVWNLGQYRETQYF.

This clonotype was seen repeatedly, ten times or more. As DNA, the CDR3 is TGTGCCATCAGTGAGCCGAATTCCGGGGAGCTGTTTTTT. It yields the protein CAISEPNSGELFF. The chain combines TRBV10-3 with TRBJ2-2; D gene uncertain. This CDR3 is 13 amino acids long. V gave up 2 bases and J gave up 6 bases, with 7 bases separating them. CDR1 is ENHRY and CDR2 is SYGVKD in the germline V gene.

At least ten counts were recorded for this clonotype. The chain combines TRBV7-8 with TRBJ2-3; D ambiguous. This CDR3 contains 13 residues. The germline V gene has CDR1 SGHVS and CDR2 FQNEAQ. Trimming took off 1 base at V and 2 bases at J, with 4 bases between the two ends. The CDR3 DNA sequence: TGTGCCAGCAGCTTAGAGCCCACAGATACGCAGTATTTT. Its protein product is CASSLEPTDTQYF.

This clonotype was picked up many times. As DNA, the CDR3 is TGTGCCACCAGTGATAACAGAGAAACAGATACGCAGTATTTT. Translation: CATSDNRETDTQYF. J is TRBJ2-3 and V is TRBV24-1; D is unclear. In germline, CDR1 is KGHDR, CDR2 SFDVKD. This CDR3 contains 14 residues. Trimming pared 3 bases from V and 3 bases from J, leaving 9 bases between.

This clonotype came up many times. The chain uses TRBV9 and TRBJ2-7, with 8 positions matching TRBD2. V dropped 3 bases and J dropped 2; count of bases not matched to a gene: 7. This CDR3 is 15 amino acids long. The germline V gene encodes CDR1 SGDLS and CDR2 YYNGEE. CDR3 nucleotide sequence: TGTGCCAGCAGCGATCAAGTCGGGGGGGCCTACGAGCAGTACTTC. This codes for CASSDQVGGAYEQYF. Looking up the rest from reference TRBV9 and TRBJ2-7 gives the full variable domain: DSGVTQTPKHLITATGQRVTLRCSPRSGDLSVYWYQQSLDQGLQFLIQYYNGEERAKGNILERFSAQQFPDLHSELNLSSLELGDSALYFCASSDQVGGAYEQYFGPGTRLTVT.

This clonotype was seen repeatedly, ten times or more. This chain connects TRBV5-5 to TRBJ2-7, with 11 nucleotides matching TRBD1. The trim removed 0 bases at V and 2 bases at J, leaving 4 bases unmatched. Germline V CDR1 and CDR2: SGHKS, YYEKEE (reference sequence). The CDR3 covers 16 residues. CDR3 residues: CASSLVWDRGTYEQYF. In DNA, the CDR3 is TGTGCCAGCAGCTTGGTATGGGACAGGGGGACCTACGAGCAGTACTTC.

This clonotype was seen ten or more times. The chain couples TRBV18 to TRBJ2-1; the D gene is possibly TRBD1 (6 bases). The germline CDR1 and CDR2 sequences are KGHSH and LQKENI. The V end was cut by 0 bases, the J end by 4 bases, with 13 bases between. This CDR3 region has 16 residues. This CDR3 is CASSPPMSGDYNEQFF. The CDR3 DNA sequence: TGTGCCAGCTCACCACCGATGTCAGGGGATTACAATGAGCAGTTCTTC.

Many counts were recorded for this clonotype. This chain joins TRBV10-3 and TRBJ2-7; D gene ambiguous. Germline loops: CDR1 ENHRY, CDR2 SYGVKD. V shed 6 bases and J shed 0 bases, with 6 bases lying between them. CDR3 length: 12 residues. The CDR3 DNA is TGTGCCATCAGCGCTAGCTCCTACGAGCAGTACTTC. This codes for CAISASSYEQYF.

This clonotype was observed at least ten times. V usage is TRBV29-1 and J usage is TRBJ2-7; 9 bases line up with TRBD1. The length of the CDR3 is 12 residues. The V gene's germline CDR1 is SQVTM and CDR2 ANQGSEA. The J segment lost 7 bases and the V segment lost 6 bases, leaving 7 bases of the junction unmatched. In DNA, the CDR3 is TGCAGCGTCGGGACAGGGATATATGAGCAGTACTTC. Translation: CSVGTGIYEQYF.

The chain carries TRBV20-1 and TRBJ2-5; 10 nucleotides line up with TRBD2. This CDR3 spans 16 amino acids. The V segment lost 5 bases and the J segment 5 bases; nucleotides outside the gene matches: 14. Germline assignment: CDR1 DFQATT and CDR2 SNEGSKA (reference sequence). The chain's CDR3 is CSAPSSGRGIRETQYF. The CDR3 DNA reads TGCAGTGCTCCATCGAGCGGGAGGGGCATCCGGGAGACCCAGTACTTC.

This clonotype was seen repeatedly, ten times or more. The chain joins TRBV5-6 to TRBJ1-1; D may be TRBD1 (6 bases). From germline, CDR1 is SGHDT and CDR2 YYEEEE. Trimming shortened V by 1 base and J by 1 base, and 8 bases separated the two germline ends. The CDR3 is made up of 14 amino acids. The CDR3 loop is CASSLPGANTEAFF. CDR3 nucleotides: TGTGCCAGCAGCTTGCCGGGGGCGAACACTGAAGCTTTCTTT.

This clonotype has at least ten counts. CDR3 protein: CASIFKGGLEDNEQFF. In DNA, the CDR3 is TGCGCCAGCATCTTCAAAGGGGGGCTGGAGGACAATGAGCAGTTCTTC. The V and J genes are TRBV10-2 and TRBJ2-1; D tentatively fits TRBD1 or TRBD2 (6 bases each). The CDR3 is 16 residues long. The germline V gene has CDR1 WSHSY and CDR2 SAAADI. With 7 bases removed from V and 5 bases from J, the gap between germline ends came to 21 bases.

This clonotype was seen more than once but under ten times. This chain connects TRBV6-6 to TRBJ1-6; weak D call: TRBD1 (5 bases). Trimming took 8 bases from V and 10 from J, leaving 9 bases between them. Germline-derived CDR1 and CDR2 are MNHNY and SVGAGI (reference sequence). The CDR3 has 11 amino acids. CDR3 nucleotide sequence: TGTGCCAGCGCGGGGGGATCACCCCTCCACTTT. This codes for CASAGGSPLHF.

The rearrangement uses TRBV30 and TRBJ1-3, with D possibly being TRBD1 (5 bases). V lost 0 bases and J 0 bases, leaving 18 bases between the germline ends. This CDR3 spans 18 amino acids. Germline V gene lookup returns CDR1 GTSNPN and CDR2 SVGIG (reference sequence). CDR3 amino acids: CAWSVFPQTVTSGNTIYF. The CDR3 nucleotides read TGTGCCTGGAGTGTCTTCCCTCAGACAGTGACCTCTGGAAACACCATATATTTT.

This clonotype was counted a few times. This chain uses TRBV5-3 with TRBJ2-5; D gene unclear. TRBV5-3 is an open reading frame whose function is uncertain. The V end was cut by 4 bases, the J end by 0 bases, with 4 bases between. This CDR3 contains 12 residues. Written as DNA, the CDR3 is TGTGCCAGAAGCATCAACCAAGAGACCCAGTACTTC. Translated: CARSINQETQYF.

This clonotype was counted once. The J gene is TRBJ1-4, the V gene TRBV6-5, with 7 bases that match TRBD1. J lost 4 bases, V lost 0 bases, and 2 bases had no gene match. CDR3 size: 15 residues. Germline V gives CDR1 MNHEY, CDR2 SVGAGI. The CDR3 here is CASSYSGQLNEKLFF. CDR3 in DNA: TGTGCCAGCAGTTACTCGGGACAGCTTAATGAAAAACTGTTTTTT.

This clonotype was recorded at least ten times. The chain is built from TRBV20-1 and TRBJ2-7, with 9 positions matching TRBD1. The CDR3 runs to 14 residues. V lost 0 bases and J lost 6; bases outside the gene matches: 6. The germline CDR1 and CDR2 sequences are DFQATT and SNEGSKA (reference sequence). DNA of the CDR3: TGCAGTGCTAGAGATCTGGACAGGGGTCTCGAGCAGTACTTC. It encodes CSARDLDRGLEQYF.

The chain couples TRBV30 to TRBJ2-1; 9 bases line up with TRBD1. Germline assignment: CDR1 GTSNPN and CDR2 SVGIG (reference sequence). This CDR3 is built from 12 residues. V dropped 7 bases and J dropped 9; count of bases not matched to a gene: 7. Written as DNA, the CDR3 is TGTGCCTTGGGACAGGGTTCAGCTGAGCAGTTCTTC. Translating gives CALGQGSAEQFF.

This clonotype was seen many times. J is TRBJ1-1 and V is TRBV6-6; D ambiguous. Germline V lookup: CDR1 MNHNY, CDR2 SVGAGI (reference sequence). V was pared by 0 bases and J by 3 bases, with 5 bases between. CDR3 size: 13 residues. The CDR3 sequence is CASSYSRDTEAFF. The CDR3 region has the DNA TGTGCCAGCAGTTACTCGAGGGACACTGAAGCTTTCTTT.

This clonotype has a count of ten or more. The J gene is TRBJ1-2, the V gene TRBV7-2; D gene uncertain. The germline gives CDR1 SGHTA, CDR2 FQGNSA. The CDR3 spans 12 residues. Trimming took off 2 bases at V and 7 bases at J, with 8 bases between the two ends. The CDR3 spells CASSLFFPGYTF. CDR3 sequence (DNA): TGTGCCAGCAGCTTATTTTTTCCTGGCTACACCTTC.